This TCR beta chain derives from a study of T cells in Graves' hyperthyroidism and ophthalmopathy. Turning to the study itself: Before any treatment, at initial diagnosis, peripheral blood was collected. Findings and limits, study-wide: Most thyroid clonotypes that were expanded above 0.001 also turned up in blood. Before onset, ophthalmopathy was predicted by the model a median 6.5 months earlier.

Regarding this clonotype: Its antigen remains unknown.

The CDR3 has 16 amino acids. Trimming pared 0 bases from V and 7 bases from J, leaving 13 bases between. The germline gives CDR1 SGHDN, CDR2 FVKESK. Amplification of TCR beta CDR3 regions used RNA as the template. A first-round RT-PCR of the TCR CDR3 used the HTBI primer set. TCRdb passed the multiplex PCR reads through MiXCR, listing each CDR3 protein once. The table includes approximately 690,000 distinct CDR3 sequences, around 13% detected once. Disease lasting under 3 months, a NOSPECS grade of at least 4, and a Clinical Activity Score of at least 3 were features of the ophthalmopathy patients. The sequence came from a woman aged 50 to 60 with Graves' ophthalmopathy. The sequenced material came from blood. This chain uses TRBV14 with TRBJ1-6; D uncertain. CDR3 in DNA: TGTGCCAGCAGCCAAGACCGGGGTACAGCAAATTCACCCCTCCACTTT. Translating gives CASSQDRGTANSPLHF.